This TCR beta chain appears in the sequencing data of a study of cytomegalovirus exposure and HLA in healthy donors. Study conclusions and caveats: According to a subsequent analysis, TCR clusters from the first cohort were inclined to appear together in the roughly 130 validation repertoires. Rare sequences made up most TCRs, while some public TCRs were found in many donors.

Profiled with immunoSEQ multiplex PCR; TCRdb holds only in-frame clones, not every one. The repertoire holds 150,000 or so clones, with 80% to 90% as singletons. After removal of 1 base from V and 6 bases from J, the junction contained 2 bases not matched to a gene. The CDR3 extends over 14 amino acids. Germline CDR1 reads SGHDT; CDR2 reads YYEEEE. With regard to this clone: Its antigen is unidentified.

The chain has TRBV5-6 and TRBJ2-3; 10 bases match TRBD2. This TCR came from a woman under 30 in good health and CMV-seropositive. The sample was PBMCs. The CDR3 DNA follows: TGTGCCAGCAGCTTGCCTAGCGGGGGTGATACGCAGTATTTT. This sequence encodes CASSLPSGGDTQYF.